Following are 12 T cell receptor beta chains from one sample sequenced in a study of shared clonotypes between healthy human individuals. The data were produced by immunoSEQ multiplex PCR, yet TCRdb's version contains in-frame clones alone and is incomplete. Of 2 million or so clones in the sample, roughly 95% were seen once. The sample consisted of naive CD4+ T cells sorted from blood. Noted subset: CD45RA+ positively selected. Receptors originate from a young man in good health.

The chain combines TRBV19 with TRBJ2-7, with D possibly TRBD1 on 6 matching bases. There are 13 residues in the CDR3. Trimming pared 5 bases from V and 3 bases from J, leaving 11 bases between. The germline gives CDR1 LNHDA, CDR2 SQIVND (reference sequence). The CDR3 here is CASSYRTDYEQYF. The CDR3 DNA is TGTGCCAGTAGTTACCGGACAGACTACGAGCAGTACTTC.

The gene calls are TRBV5-1 and TRBJ2-3, with D perhaps TRBD2 (5 bases). Between the trimmed V and J ends, which lost 0 bases and 3 bases, there was a span of 14 bases. Germline V gene data show CDR1 as SGHRS and CDR2 as YFSETQ. There are 16 residues in the CDR3. Here the CDR3 reads CASSLASGSGTDTQYF. In nucleotides, the CDR3 is TGCGCCAGCAGCTTGGCTTCGGGAAGTGGGACAGATACGCAGTATTTT.

The chain carries TRBV7-9 and TRBJ2-5, with 8 bases identical to TRBD1. This CDR3 is 14 amino acids long. V lost 4 bases to trimming and J lost 5 bases; unmatched junction nucleotides: 6. CDR1 SEHNR and CDR2 FQNEAQ come from the germline V gene (reference sequence). In DNA, the CDR3 is TGTGCCAGCAGCTCAGAGGACAGGGTTGAGACCCAGTACTTC. This codes for CASSSEDRVETQYF.

This sequence joins TRBV6-5 and TRBJ2-7; 12 bases line up with TRBD1. The length of the CDR3 is 15 residues. Germline assignment: CDR1 MNHEY and CDR2 SVGAGI. With V trimmed by 3 bases and J by 6 bases, 6 bases remained unmatched. This chain's CDR3 is CASSYRGTGGVEQYF. CDR3 nucleotides: TGTGCCAGCAGTTATCGGGGGACAGGGGGCGTCGAGCAGTACTTC.

The chain is built from TRBV27 and TRBJ1-4; 8 nucleotides match TRBD1. J lost 8 bases, V lost 6 bases, and 14 bases had no gene match. Germline V lookup: CDR1 MNHEY, CDR2 SMNVEV (reference sequence). This CDR3 is 16 amino acids long. The CDR3 DNA is TGTGCCAGCAGCTTCCTGGCGACAGGGGCGAGAGAAAAACTGTTTTTT. Encoded protein: CASSFLATGAREKLFF.

The chain is built from TRBV18 and TRBJ2-4, with no clear D. With 5 bases removed from V and 3 bases from J, the gap between germline ends came to 11 bases. The CDR3 is 14 amino acids. Germline V gene lookup returns CDR1 KGHSH and CDR2 LQKENI. The CDR3 is CASSGSPDKNIQYF. DNA for the CDR3: TGTGCCAGCTCAGGCTCCCCAGACAAAAACATTCAGTACTTC.

Note on this clone: At one boundary the junction diverges from the germline segment, which might be a read error. This sequence joins TRBV7-7 and TRBJ1-4; weak D call: TRBD1 (5 bases). Germline CDR1 is SSHAT and CDR2 is FNYEAQ (reference sequence). This CDR3 has 15 residues. The CDR3 DNA reads as TGTGCTAGCAGTTCCAGACTGGGGGAAAATGAAAAACTGTTTTTT. Translated: CASSSRLGENEKLFF.

Details on this clone: This sample includes further DNA sequences coding for the same CDR3. The chain recombines TRBV9 with TRBJ2-7; no clear D gene. The V gene lost 2 bases and the J gene lost 1 base, with 10 bases spanning the gap. There are 14 residues in the CDR3. Germline CDR1 is SGDLS and CDR2 is YYNGEE. The CDR3 protein is CASSVLGDSYEQYF. CDR3 in DNA: TGTGCCAGCAGCGTGCTCGGAGATTCCTACGAGCAGTACTTC.

The chain couples TRBV18 to TRBJ1-1; 9 positions agree with TRBD1. The CDR3 has 21 residues. Per germline, CDR1 KGHSH and CDR2 LQKENI. The trim removed 1 base at V and 1 base at J, leaving 19 bases unmatched. CDR3 in amino acids: CASSPLVGQGIWDGENTEAFF. The CDR3 region has the DNA TGTGCCAGCTCACCACTCGTAGGACAGGGGATTTGGGATGGGGAGAACACTGAAGCTTTCTTT.

The table lists this clone with a count of one. V is TRBV7-9 and J is TRBJ2-7; perhaps TRBD1 as D (5 bases). Per the germline V gene, CDR1 is SEHNR and CDR2 is FQNEAQ (reference sequence). This CDR3 has 12 residues. V was cut by 5 bases and J by 10 bases, with 15 bases left in between. CDR3 sequence reads: CASSPDKKRQYF. CDR3 nucleotides: TGTGCCAGCAGCCCGGACAAGAAGCGTCAGTACTTC.

This clone showed up just once. The same CDR3 can be traced to other DNA sequences in this sample. V is TRBV5-1 and J is TRBJ2-5; D possibly matches TRBD1 or TRBD2 (5 bases each). Looked up from germline, CDR1 is SGHRS and CDR2 is YFSETQ. The CDR3 covers 13 residues. V was clipped by 1 base and J by 4 bases, with 8 bases between them. The CDR3 here is CASSLYGGETQYF. CDR3 in DNA: TGCGCCAGCAGCTTGTATGGGGGAGAGACCCAGTACTTC.

This rearrangement joins TRBV10-1 to TRBJ1-3; D remains unclear. V gave up 3 bases and J gave up 4 bases, with 7 bases separating them. The CDR3 is made up of 13 amino acids. CDR1 WNHNN and CDR2 SYGVQD come from the germline V gene (reference sequence). CDR3 in DNA: TGCGCCAGCAGTGATCGGCAGGGAAACACCATATATTTT. Its translation is CASSDRQGNTIYF.